This T cell receptor (beta chain) was observed in a study of CD8+ T cells in alopecia areata. Study-level points and caveats: Scalp clonality and expanded CD8+ clones among the top 100 fell significantly with tofacitinib. In patients, TCRs were shared less clearly than in mice, and HLA may possibly be involved. Besides other cells, scalp samples also yield sequences of resident alphabeta T cells from normal skin.

Indicated treatment: oral pan-JAK inhibitor, 5-10 mg twice daily. Separation by sorting yielded CD4+ and CD8+ T cells from PBMCs. The V and J ends lost 6 bases and 7 bases respectively, with 6 bases between them. The germline CDR1 and CDR2 sequences are MNHNY and SVGAGI (reference sequence). There are 10 residues in the CDR3. RNA was isolated and reverse transcribed to cDNA, the sequencing template. Libraries were prepared by immunoSEQ multiplex PCR; TCRdb keeps only in-frame clonotypes and omits some of them. The table shows 180,000 or so clones, with about 53% occurring only once. This clone was counted between two and nine times. The antigen remains undetermined.

The sample consisted of CD8+ T cells sorted from blood, taken at week 24, from a patient treated with tofacitinib. The gene calls are TRBV6-6 and TRBJ1-1; tentatively, D is TRBD1 (5 bases). This sequence was found in a human donor with alopecia areata. CDR3 coding DNA: TGTGCCAGCAGGGGGGTTGAAGCTTTCTTT. Its translation is CASRGVEAFF.